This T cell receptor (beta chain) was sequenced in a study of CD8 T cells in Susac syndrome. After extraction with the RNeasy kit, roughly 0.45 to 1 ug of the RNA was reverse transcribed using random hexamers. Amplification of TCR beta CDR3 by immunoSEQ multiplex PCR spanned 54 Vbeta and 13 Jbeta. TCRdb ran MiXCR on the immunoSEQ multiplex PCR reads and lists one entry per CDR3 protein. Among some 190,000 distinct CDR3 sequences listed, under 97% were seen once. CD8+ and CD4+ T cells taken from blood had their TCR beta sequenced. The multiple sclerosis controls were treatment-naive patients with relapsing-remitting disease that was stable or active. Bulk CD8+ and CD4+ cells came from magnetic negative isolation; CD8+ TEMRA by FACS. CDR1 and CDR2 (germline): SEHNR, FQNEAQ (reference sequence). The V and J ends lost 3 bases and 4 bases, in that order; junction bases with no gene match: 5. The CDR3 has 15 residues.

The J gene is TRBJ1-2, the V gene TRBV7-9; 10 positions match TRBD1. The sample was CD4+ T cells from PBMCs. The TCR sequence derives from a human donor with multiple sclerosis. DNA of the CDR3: TGTGCCAGCAGCTTCCTGGGACAGGGGAGCTATGGCTACACCTTC. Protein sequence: CASSFLGQGSYGYTF.